This entry is about one T cell receptor beta chain. What it recognizes is unknown. This specimen includes other DNA sequences encoding the same CDR3. This sample is drawn from a study of shared clonotypes between healthy human individuals. Study outcomes and limitations: Tissues were not sampled, only blood, and their repertoires likely differ.

The naive CD8 fraction comprised CD45RO-negative cells positively selected for CCR7 and excluded terminally differentiated effector memory CD45RA+ cells. Assay execution proceeded at the deep level. Repertoires were generated with immunoSEQ multiplex PCR, while TCRdb's copy carries only in-frame clones and drops some. Seen here are about 580,000 clones, 95% to 98% observed once, and the top ten hold 0.3%. The CDR3 spans 14 residues. V was shortened by 1 base and J by 2 bases, with 8 bases between the two germline ends. Germline assignment: CDR1 SEHNR and CDR2 FQNEAQ (reference sequence). The source is a man aged 30-40 years in good health. The sequenced sample consisted of naive CD8+ T cells sorted from blood. The V gene is TRBV7-9, the J gene TRBJ1-1; possibly TRBD1 for D (6 bases). The CDR3 reads CASSLVQGNTEAFF. The CDR3 DNA reads TGTGCCAGCAGCTTAGTACAGGGTAACACTGAAGCTTTCTTT.